This T cell receptor beta chain was captured in a study of blood T cell dynamics during melanoma immunotherapy. CDR3 length equals 14 residues. From germline, CDR1 is MGHRA and CDR2 YSYEKL. V gave up 3 bases and J gave up 3 bases, with 11 bases separating them. Profiled with immunoSEQ multiplex PCR; TCRdb holds only in-frame clones, not every one. The table shows fewer than 4,500 clones, with 70% to 90% occurring only once. Time point defined: week 3, after first cycle of checkpoint inhibitor. The input for sequencing was blood, taken from a patient treated with checkpoint blockade. The J gene is TRBJ2-5, the V gene TRBV4-1; tentative D call: TRBD2 (5 bases). The TCR comes from a human donor with melanoma. The CDR3 sequence: CASSHGLEEETQYF. The DNA for the CDR3 is TGCGCCAGCAGCCATGGACTGGAAGAAGAGACCCAGTACTTC.